Below, 22 T cell receptor beta chains from the same sample are listed, as sequenced in a study of T cell responses to AZD1222 COVID-19 vaccine. The method was immunoSEQ multiplex PCR; TCRdb's version includes in-frame clones alone and lacks a portion of them. The sample lists roughly 120,000 clones, about 88% occurring once. The sample was peripheral blood, taken on day 0 of AZD1222 vaccination. The receptors here all came from an adult in good health.

This chain links TRBV7-9 with TRBJ2-1, with 11 bases aligning to TRBD2. From germline, CDR1 is SEHNR and CDR2 FQNEAQ (reference sequence). V lost 5 bases to trimming and J lost 0 bases; unmatched junction nucleotides: 6. This CDR3 has 17 amino acids. The CDR3 DNA follows: TGTGCCAGCAGCAGCCCAACTAGCGGGAGCTCCTACAATGAGCAGTTCTTC. The encoded protein is CASSSPTSGSSYNEQFF.

The chain is built from TRBV2 and TRBJ2-5, with D possibly being TRBD2 (6 bases). CDR1 and CDR2 from the germline V gene are SNHLY and FYNNEI. Trimming removed 7 bases at V and 5 bases at J, with 14 bases between. CDR3 length: 13 amino acids. CDR3 in DNA: TGTGCCAGCAACGATAGGGGAGGTGAGACCCAGTACTTC. This codes for CASNDRGGETQYF.

The chain uses TRBV10-3 and TRBJ2-7, with D perhaps TRBD1 or TRBD2 (6 bases each). Trimming cost V 9 bases and J 7 bases, with 19 bases left between them. Germline V gene sequence: CDR1 ENHRY, CDR2 SYGVKD. This CDR3 has 13 amino acids. The chain's CDR3 is CAIQGSGAGEQYF. CDR3 bases: TGTGCCATTCAGGGGTCGGGGGCAGGGGAGCAGTACTTC.

The rearrangement links TRBV7-6 to TRBJ1-1; D not resolved. The CDR3 runs 15 residues. Germline V CDR1 and CDR2: SGHVS, FNYEAQ. V was pared by 1 base and J by 1 base, with 10 bases between. The CDR3 region is CASSLGLTENTEAFF. DNA of the CDR3: TGTGCCAGCAGCTTAGGTCTCACGGAGAACACTGAAGCTTTCTTT.

This chain connects TRBV24-1 to TRBJ2-2; 8 positions agree with TRBD1. The V and J ends lost 3 bases and 5 bases, in that order; junction bases with no gene match: 1. This CDR3 is built from 14 residues. The germline V gene encodes CDR1 KGHDR and CDR2 SFDVKD. CDR3: CATSDNRGTGELFF. CDR3 DNA sequence: TGTGCCACCAGTGATAACAGGGGGACCGGGGAGCTGTTTTTT.

The chain carries TRBV24-1 and TRBJ2-1, with D perhaps matching TRBD1 or TRBD2 (5 bases each). CDR3 size: 12 residues. Germline lookup yields CDR1 KGHDR and CDR2 SFDVKD. Trimming took off 4 bases at V and 14 bases at J, with 14 bases between the two ends. The CDR3 is CATSESGPSEFF. In DNA form, the CDR3 reads TGTGCCACCAGTGAATCGGGGCCAAGTGAGTTCTTC.

The sample holds a few counts of this clone. This rearrangement joins TRBV9 to TRBJ1-6; the match to TRBD1 covers 11 bases. The CDR3 covers 18 residues. Germline V gives CDR1 SGDLS, CDR2 YYNGEE. V lost 4 bases and J lost 0; bases outside the gene matches: 6. The DNA for the CDR3 is TGTGCCAGCAGCCCCAGGACAGGGGGCGTCTCCTATAATTCACCCCTCCACTTT. It specifies CASSPRTGGVSYNSPLHF.

This chain uses TRBV11-3 with TRBJ2-5; D remains ambiguous. This CDR3 is 14 amino acids long. Germline V gene sequence: CDR1 SGHNT, CDR2 YENEEA. V shed 3 bases and J shed 3 bases, with 11 bases lying between them. CDR3 DNA sequence: TGTGCCAGCAGCTTCCTGGGCTCCAAAGAGACCCAGTACTTC. It specifies CASSFLGSKETQYF.

The chain combines TRBV19 with TRBJ1-3; 7 nucleotides line up with TRBD1. Unmatched junction bases numbered 2, after V lost 1 base and J lost 2 bases. The CDR3 sequence is 15 residues long. CDR1 is LNHDA, CDR2 SQIVND, per germline (reference sequence). CDR3 bases: TGTGCCAGTAGTATAGGAGGGGGCGCTGGAAACACCATATATTTT. It codes for CASSIGGGAGNTIYF.

The V gene is TRBV9, the J gene TRBJ2-2; the match to TRBD2 covers 14 bases. CDR1 is SGDLS and CDR2 is YYNGEE in the germline V gene. CDR3 length equals 20 residues. With 0 bases clipped from V and 6 bases from J, the junction kept 13 bases outside the gene matches. The CDR3 nucleotides are TGTGCCAGCAGCGTAGACCGCCGACTAGCGGGGGGGCGAAGGTCCGGGGAGCTGTTTTTT. Protein sequence: CASSVDRRLAGGRRSGELFF.

The chain employs TRBV5-1 and TRBJ2-1; 11 bases fit TRBD2. The length of the CDR3 is 18 residues. Unmatched junction bases numbered 5, after V lost 0 bases and J lost 0 bases. From germline, CDR1 is SGHRS and CDR2 YFSETQ. The CDR3 nucleotides read TGCGCCAGCAGCTTGGCCCCTAGCGGGGGGTTCTCCTACAATGAGCAGTTCTTC. It yields the protein CASSLAPSGGFSYNEQFF.

This chain joins TRBV7-9 and TRBJ1-2; a weak D match, TRBD1 (6 bases). Trimming cost V 4 bases and J 8 bases, with 17 bases left between them. The germline CDR1 and CDR2 sequences are SEHNR and FQNEAQ (reference sequence). The CDR3 contains 14 residues. In DNA form, the CDR3 reads TGTGCCAGCAGCTCCCCCTGGGGGCCCGGGGGCTACACCTTC. It codes for CASSSPWGPGGYTF. Together with reference TRBV7-9 and TRBJ1-2, the CDR3 gives the full variable domain: DTGVSQNPRHKITKRGQNVTFRCDPISEHNRLYWYRQTLGQGPEFLTYFQNEAQLEKSRLLSDRFSAERPKGSFSTLEIQRTEQGDSAMYLCASSSPWGPGGYTFGSGTRLTVV.

The chain has TRBV6-5 and TRBJ2-7; D may match TRBD1 or TRBD2 (6 bases each). Trimming cost V 0 bases and J 3 bases, with 12 bases left between them. There are 15 residues in the CDR3. Germline CDR1 and CDR2: MNHEY and SVGAGI. In DNA, the CDR3 is TGTGCCAGCAGTTACTCGATACAGGGAGGCTACGAGCAGTACTTC. Translation gives CASSYSIQGGYEQYF.

The chain recombines TRBV29-1 with TRBJ1-2; TRBD1 aligns across 7 bases. The CDR3 has 12 residues. J was trimmed by 3 bases and V by 6 bases; bases with no gene match: 4. Germline V gene data show CDR1 as SQVTM and CDR2 as ANQGSEA. In DNA, the CDR3 is TGCAGCGTCCAGGGGGGCGACTATGGCTACACCTTC. It yields the protein CSVQGGDYGYTF.

The J gene is TRBJ2-1, the V gene TRBV9, with D tentatively TRBD2 (6 bases). Germline V gene sequence: CDR1 SGDLS, CDR2 YYNGEE. Trimming cost V 4 bases and J 0 bases, with 11 bases left between them. This CDR3 comprises 15 residues. In DNA form, the CDR3 reads TGTGCCAGCAGCACCGACGGGGGCTCCTACAATGAGCAGTTCTTC. Translation gives CASSTDGGSYNEQFF.

The rearrangement links TRBV15 to TRBJ1-2; possible D gene TRBD1, 5 bases. The CDR3 totals 13 residues. Trimming left V 1 base short and J 3 bases short, with 6 bases between. Germline lookup yields CDR1 LNHNV and CDR2 YYDKDF (reference sequence). The CDR3 protein is CATSRGGDYGYTF. The CDR3 DNA is TGTGCCACCAGCAGAGGGGGGGACTATGGCTACACCTTC.

This clone has only one observation. CDR3 coding DNA: TGCAGTGCTGCGGGGTTGTCTGGCTACACCTTC. Its translation: CSAAGLSGYTF. The chain links TRBV20-1 to TRBJ1-2; D unresolved. Deletions cut 5 bases from V and 7 bases from J, with 11 bases between. Looked up from germline, CDR1 is DFQATT and CDR2 is SNEGSKA (reference sequence). This CDR3 is 11 amino acids long.

The genes are TRBV5-1 and TRBJ2-7; a possible D gene is TRBD1 (6 bases). CDR3 length: 13 residues. The ends were cut back, 3 bases at V and 6 bases at J, with 13 bases in the middle. CDR1 is SGHRS, CDR2 YFSETQ, per germline. The CDR3 spells CASSSDSYAEQYF. CDR3 in DNA: TGCGCCAGCAGCTCGGACAGTTACGCCGAGCAGTACTTC.

The chain is built from TRBV7-9 and TRBJ1-1; perhaps TRBD1 as D (6 bases). The CDR3 has 16 amino acids. Germline CDR1 reads SEHNR; CDR2 reads FQNEAQ (reference sequence). The V and J ends lost 1 base and 2 bases respectively, with 14 bases between them. Written as DNA, the CDR3 is TGTGCCAGCAGCTTAGGGTGGGGGCCAGGAAACACTGAAGCTTTCTTT. This translates into CASSLGWGPGNTEAFF.

The rearrangement links TRBV6-4 to TRBJ1-2; 7 positions agree with TRBD1. Germline loops: CDR1 MRHNA, CDR2 SNTAGT. V dropped 5 bases and J dropped 2; count of bases not matched to a gene: 8. The CDR3 consists of 15 residues. CDR3 region: CASSPGQNLNYGYTF. In DNA form, the CDR3 reads TGTGCCAGCAGTCCGGGACAGAACTTAAACTATGGCTACACCTTC.

This clone was seen once. The rearrangement uses TRBV5-5 and TRBJ1-2; D is perhaps TRBD1 (5 bases). This CDR3 has 15 residues. The V end was cut by 2 bases, the J end by 0 bases, with 11 bases between. The germline V gene encodes CDR1 SGHKS and CDR2 YYEKEE (reference sequence). CDR3: CASSFAGQANYGYTF. Here the CDR3 DNA reads TGTGCCAGCAGCTTTGCAGGGCAAGCTAACTATGGCTACACCTTC.

The chain links TRBV4-3 to TRBJ2-3, with 16 bases lining up with TRBD2. The ends lost 3 bases at V and 6 bases at J; junction bases unmatched: 6. The CDR3 contains 17 residues. Per germline, CDR1 LGHNA and CDR2 YSLEER. For the CDR3, the DNA is TGCGCCAGCAGCCAGGGACTAGCGGGGGGGTATAGCGATACGCAGTATTTT. It specifies CASSQGLAGGYSDTQYF.